This TCR beta chain came from a study of T and B cells in COVID-19 patients. In the study overall: COVID-19 patients gave peripheral blood either during active infection or after recovery.

The CDR3 length is 13 residues. Germline V gene sequence: CDR1 SGHDT, CDR2 YYEEEE. Trimming took off 4 bases at V and 6 bases at J, with 14 bases between the two ends. Blood genomic DNA input for TRB amplification was about 240-550 ng. This clonotype rates as medium-sized. Its antigen is currently unknown. Whole-study findings and limits: In COVID-19 patients, T cell receptor beta variable and joining gene use was reportedly strongly skewed. The recovered cohort had about 2,300 exclusive TCR clusters, including about 31 low generation probability clusters. Sorted SARS-CoV-2-responsive or tetramer+ T cells and CD4+, regulatory and CD8+ subsets were not yet sequenced.

TRB rearrangements were amplified by multiplex PCR with BIOMED2 TRB-A/B primers. MiXCR, applied by TCRdb to the multiplex PCR reads, yields one record per CDR3 protein. In the table there are about 8,400 distinct CDR3 sequences, about 25% of which are singletons. What was sequenced was blood. The rearrangement uses TRBV5-6 and TRBJ2-7, with D perhaps given as TRBD1 or TRBD2 (5 bases each). The sequence came from a human donor who had recovered from COVID-19. The chain's CDR3 is CASSPPGPVEQYF. CDR3 nucleotides: TGTGCCAGCAGCCCACCGGGGCCGGTCGAGCAGTACTTC.